This T cell receptor (beta chain) was recovered during a study of T-cell reconstitution after alpha-beta-depleted transplantation in children. Points from the study as a whole: Recipient T cells and thymic progenitors that survived were the source of the high TCRbeta diversity seen at day 60 in some patients. Among T cells one year after transplant, newly produced cells accounted for most counts and diversity. About two months after transplant, alpha-beta T cells reportedly came from several hundred expanded graft clones.

As for this clonotype: Its antigen is undetermined.

Unique molecular identifiers were built into the TCRbeta library. TCRdb reprocessed the PCR reads via MiXCR and lists one record per CDR3 protein. Of 200,000 to 300,000 distinct CDR3 sequences detected, about 26% appear once; the ten largest clones hold approximately 2.5%. The clonotype comes from a girl aged 2 to 9 with Fanconi anemia, due to receive a stem cell transplant. The starting material was PBMCs, obtained before TCRalphabeta/CD19-depleted stem cell transplant.

The CDR3 coding sequence is TGTGCCAGCAGCCAAGATAAAGCGGGGTTCTCTGGGGCCAACGTCCTGACTTTC. Its protein is CASSQDKAGFSGANVLTF. The genes are TRBV3-1 and TRBJ2-6; TRBD2 aligns across 7 bases. CDR1 is LGHDT and CDR2 is YNNKEL in the germline V gene (reference sequence). The CDR3 sequence is 18 residues long. V shed 0 bases, J shed 0 bases, and the junction held 5 bases outside the gene matches.